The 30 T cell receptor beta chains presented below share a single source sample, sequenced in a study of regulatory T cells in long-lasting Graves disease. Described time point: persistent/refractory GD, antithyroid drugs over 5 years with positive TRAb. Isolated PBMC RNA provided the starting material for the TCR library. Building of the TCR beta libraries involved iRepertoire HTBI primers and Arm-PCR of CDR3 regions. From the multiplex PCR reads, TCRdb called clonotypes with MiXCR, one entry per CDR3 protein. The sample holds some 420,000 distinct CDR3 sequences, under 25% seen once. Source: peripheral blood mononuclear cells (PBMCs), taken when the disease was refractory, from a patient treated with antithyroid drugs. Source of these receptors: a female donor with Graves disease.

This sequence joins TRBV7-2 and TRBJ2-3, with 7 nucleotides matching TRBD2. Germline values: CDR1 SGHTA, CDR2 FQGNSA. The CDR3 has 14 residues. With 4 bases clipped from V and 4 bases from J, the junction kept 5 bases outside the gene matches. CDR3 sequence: CASSWVRGADTQYF. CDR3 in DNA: TGTGCCAGCAGCTGGGTCCGGGGGGCAGATACGCAGTATTTT.

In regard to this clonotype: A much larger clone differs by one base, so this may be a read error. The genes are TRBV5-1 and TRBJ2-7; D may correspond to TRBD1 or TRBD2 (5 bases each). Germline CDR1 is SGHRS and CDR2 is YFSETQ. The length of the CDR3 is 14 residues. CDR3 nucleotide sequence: TGCGCCAGCAGCGCGACCGGGACCTCCCACGAGCAGTACTTC. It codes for CASSATGTSHEQYF.

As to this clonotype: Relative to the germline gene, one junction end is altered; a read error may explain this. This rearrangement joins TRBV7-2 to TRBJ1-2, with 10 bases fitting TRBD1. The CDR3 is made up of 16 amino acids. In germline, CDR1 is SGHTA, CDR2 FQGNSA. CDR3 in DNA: TGTGCCAGCGGCTTAGCCCCCGGGACAGGGGTATGGGGCTACACCTTC. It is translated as CASGLAPGTGVWGYTF.

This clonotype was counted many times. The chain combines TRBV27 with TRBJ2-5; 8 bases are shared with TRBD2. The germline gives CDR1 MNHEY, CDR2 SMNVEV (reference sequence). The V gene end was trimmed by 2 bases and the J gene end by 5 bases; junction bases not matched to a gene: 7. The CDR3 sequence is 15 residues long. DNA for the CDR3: TGTGCCAGCAGTTTAAACCCGGGAGGGTTGGAGACCCAGTACTTC. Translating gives CASSLNPGGLETQYF.

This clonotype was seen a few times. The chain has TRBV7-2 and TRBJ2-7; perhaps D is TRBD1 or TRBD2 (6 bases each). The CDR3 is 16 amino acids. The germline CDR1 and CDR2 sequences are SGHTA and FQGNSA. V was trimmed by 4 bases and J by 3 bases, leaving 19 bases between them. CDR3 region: CASSSGGGLIYYEQYF. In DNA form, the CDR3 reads TGTGCCAGCAGCTCAGGAGGGGGGCTTATCTACTACGAGCAGTACTTC.

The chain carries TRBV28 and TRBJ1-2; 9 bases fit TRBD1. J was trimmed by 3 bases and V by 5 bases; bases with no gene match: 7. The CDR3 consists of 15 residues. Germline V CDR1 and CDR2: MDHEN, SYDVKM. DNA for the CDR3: TGTGCCAGCAGTCCCGCCGGGACAGGGTACTATGGCTACACCTTC. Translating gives CASSPAGTGYYGYTF.

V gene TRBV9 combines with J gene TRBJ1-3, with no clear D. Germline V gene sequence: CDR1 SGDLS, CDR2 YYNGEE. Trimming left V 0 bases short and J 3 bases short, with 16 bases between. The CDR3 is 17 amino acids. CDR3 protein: CASSVDQVQDYGNTIYF. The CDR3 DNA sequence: TGTGCCAGCAGCGTAGATCAGGTTCAAGATTATGGAAACACCATATATTTT.

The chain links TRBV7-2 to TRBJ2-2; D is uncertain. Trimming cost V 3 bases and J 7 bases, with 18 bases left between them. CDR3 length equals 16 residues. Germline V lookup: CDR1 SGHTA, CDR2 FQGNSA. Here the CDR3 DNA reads TGTGCCAGCAGCTTGCAATATGGTACTGCTGGCGGGGAGCTGTTTTTT. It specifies CASSLQYGTAGGELFF.

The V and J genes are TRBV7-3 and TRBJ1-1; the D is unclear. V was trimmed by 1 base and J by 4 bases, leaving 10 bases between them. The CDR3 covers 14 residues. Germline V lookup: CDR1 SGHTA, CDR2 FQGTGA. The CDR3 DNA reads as TGTGCCAGCAGCTTAAATCCACCGGTCACTGAAGCTTTCTTT. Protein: CASSLNPPVTEAFF.

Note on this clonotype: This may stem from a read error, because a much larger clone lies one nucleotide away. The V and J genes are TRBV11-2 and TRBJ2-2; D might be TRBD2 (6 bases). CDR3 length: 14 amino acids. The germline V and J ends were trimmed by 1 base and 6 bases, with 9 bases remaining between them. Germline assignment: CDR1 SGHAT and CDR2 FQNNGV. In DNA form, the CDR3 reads TGTGCCAGCAGCTTAGGGACTACCCCCGGGGAGCTGTTTTTT. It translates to CASSLGTTPGELFF.

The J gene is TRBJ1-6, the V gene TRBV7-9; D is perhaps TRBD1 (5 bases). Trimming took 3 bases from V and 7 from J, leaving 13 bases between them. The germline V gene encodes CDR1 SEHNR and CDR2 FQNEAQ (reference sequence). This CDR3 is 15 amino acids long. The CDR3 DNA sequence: TGTGCCAGCAGCTTCGTTGGGGGAACAAATTCACCCCTCCACTTT. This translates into CASSFVGGTNSPLHF.

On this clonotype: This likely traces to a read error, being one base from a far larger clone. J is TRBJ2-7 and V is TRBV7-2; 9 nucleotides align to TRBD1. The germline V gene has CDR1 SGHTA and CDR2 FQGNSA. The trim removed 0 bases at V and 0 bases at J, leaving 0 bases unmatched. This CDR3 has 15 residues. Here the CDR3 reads CASSLATGGSYEQYF. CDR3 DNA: TGTGCCAGCAGCTTAGCGACAGGGGGCTCCTACGAGCAGTACTTC.

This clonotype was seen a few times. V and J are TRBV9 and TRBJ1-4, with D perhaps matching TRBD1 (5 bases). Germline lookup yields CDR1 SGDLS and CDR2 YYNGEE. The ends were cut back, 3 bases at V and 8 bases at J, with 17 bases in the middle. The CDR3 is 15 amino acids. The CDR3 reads CASSAQEGRDEKLFF. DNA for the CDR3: TGTGCCAGCAGCGCCCAAGAGGGGAGGGACGAAAAACTGTTTTTT.

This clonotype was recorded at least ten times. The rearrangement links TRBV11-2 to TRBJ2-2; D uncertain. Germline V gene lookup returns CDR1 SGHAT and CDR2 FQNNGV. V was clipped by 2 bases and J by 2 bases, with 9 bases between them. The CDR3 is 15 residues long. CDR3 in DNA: TGTGCCAGCAGCTTAATCCTACTAAACACCGGGGAGCTGTTTTTT. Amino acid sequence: CASSLILLNTGELFF.

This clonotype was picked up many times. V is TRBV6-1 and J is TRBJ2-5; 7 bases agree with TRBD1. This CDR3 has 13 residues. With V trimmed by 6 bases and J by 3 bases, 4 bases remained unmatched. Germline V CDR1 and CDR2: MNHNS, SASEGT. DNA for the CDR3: TGTGCCAGCAGAACCGGGACAGAAGAGACCCAGTACTTC. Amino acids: CASRTGTEETQYF.

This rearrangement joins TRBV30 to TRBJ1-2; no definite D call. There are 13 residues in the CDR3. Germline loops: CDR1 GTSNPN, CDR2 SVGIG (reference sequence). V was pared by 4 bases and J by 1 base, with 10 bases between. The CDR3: CAWTLGDNYGYTF. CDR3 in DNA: TGTGCCTGGACCCTGGGCGATAACTATGGCTACACCTTC.

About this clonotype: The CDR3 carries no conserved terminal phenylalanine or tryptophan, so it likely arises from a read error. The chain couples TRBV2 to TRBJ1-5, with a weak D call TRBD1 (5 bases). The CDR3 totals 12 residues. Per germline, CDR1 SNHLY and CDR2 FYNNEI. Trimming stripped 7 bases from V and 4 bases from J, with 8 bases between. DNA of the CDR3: TGTGCCAGCAAAAGGGGTAATCAGCCCCAGCATCCT. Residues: CASKRGNQPQHP.

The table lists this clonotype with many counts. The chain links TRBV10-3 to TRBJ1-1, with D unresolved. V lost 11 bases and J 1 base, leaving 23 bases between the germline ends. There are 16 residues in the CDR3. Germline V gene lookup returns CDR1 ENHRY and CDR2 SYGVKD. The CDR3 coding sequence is TGTGCCGTCCAGCAGGCGTCAGGACGATCGAACACTGAAGCTTTCTTT. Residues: CAVQQASGRSNTEAFF.

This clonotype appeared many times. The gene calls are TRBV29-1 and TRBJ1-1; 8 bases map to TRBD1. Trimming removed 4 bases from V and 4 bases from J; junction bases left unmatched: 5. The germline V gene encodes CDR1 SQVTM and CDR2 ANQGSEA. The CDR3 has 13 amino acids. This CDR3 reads CSVAGTGGTEAFF. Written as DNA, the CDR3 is TGCAGCGTTGCAGGGACAGGAGGCACTGAAGCTTTCTTT.

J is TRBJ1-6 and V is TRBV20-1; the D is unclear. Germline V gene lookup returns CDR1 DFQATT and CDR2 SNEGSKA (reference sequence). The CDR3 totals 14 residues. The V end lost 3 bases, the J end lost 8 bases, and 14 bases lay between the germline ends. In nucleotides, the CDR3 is TGCAGTGCTAGCAGGCCCGGCGTAGATTCACCCCTCCACTTT. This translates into CSASRPGVDSPLHF.

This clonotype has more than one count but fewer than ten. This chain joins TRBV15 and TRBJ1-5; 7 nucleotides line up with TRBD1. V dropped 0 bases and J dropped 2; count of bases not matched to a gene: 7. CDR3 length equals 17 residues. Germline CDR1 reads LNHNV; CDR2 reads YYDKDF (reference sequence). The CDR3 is CATSRDPGGNGNQPQHF. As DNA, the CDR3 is TGTGCCACCAGCAGAGATCCAGGGGGAAACGGCAATCAGCCCCAGCATTTT. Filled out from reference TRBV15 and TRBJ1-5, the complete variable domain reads DAMVIQNPRYQVTQFGKPVTLSCSQTLNHNVMYWYQQKSSQAPKLLFHYYDKDFNNEADTPDNFQSRRPNTSFCFLDIRSPGLGDTAMYLCATSRDPGGNGNQPQHFGDGTRLSIL.

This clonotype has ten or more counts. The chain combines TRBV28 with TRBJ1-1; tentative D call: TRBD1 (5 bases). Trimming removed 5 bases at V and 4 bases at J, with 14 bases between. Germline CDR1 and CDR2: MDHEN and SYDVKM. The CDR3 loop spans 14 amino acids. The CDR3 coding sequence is TGTGCCAGCAGTCTCTCACAGGAAAGCACTGAAGCTTTCTTT. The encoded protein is CASSLSQESTEAFF.

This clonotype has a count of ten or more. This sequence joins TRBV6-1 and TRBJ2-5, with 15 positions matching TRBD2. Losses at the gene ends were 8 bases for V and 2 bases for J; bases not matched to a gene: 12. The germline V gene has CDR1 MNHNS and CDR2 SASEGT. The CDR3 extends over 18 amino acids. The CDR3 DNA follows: TGTGCCAGCCTTCATGGGACTAGCGGGAGGCTCCATCAAGAGACCCAGTACTTC. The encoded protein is CASLHGTSGRLHQETQYF.

The CDR3 region has the DNA TGTGCCAGCTCACCACTTAGTGGCAGCACTTCCTACGAGCAGTACTTC. Protein product: CASSPLSGSTSYEQYF. The chain has TRBV18 and TRBJ2-7; D unclear. CDR3 length: 16 residues. The germline CDR1 and CDR2 sequences are KGHSH and LQKENI. Trimming left V 1 base short and J 1 base short, with 14 bases between. Filled out from reference TRBV18 and TRBJ2-7, the complete variable domain reads NAGVMQNPRHLVRRRGQEARLRCSPMKGHSHVYWYRQLPEEGLKFMVYLQKENIIDESGMPKERFSAEFPKEGPSILRIQQVVRGDSAAYFCASSPLSGSTSYEQYFGPGTRLTVT.

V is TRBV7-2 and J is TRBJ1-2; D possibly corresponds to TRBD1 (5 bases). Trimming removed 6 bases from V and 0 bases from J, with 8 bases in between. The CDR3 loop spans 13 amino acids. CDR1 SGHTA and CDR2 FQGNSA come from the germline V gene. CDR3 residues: CASRGAPNYGYTF. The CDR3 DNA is TGTGCCAGCAGAGGGGCCCCTAACTATGGCTACACCTTC.

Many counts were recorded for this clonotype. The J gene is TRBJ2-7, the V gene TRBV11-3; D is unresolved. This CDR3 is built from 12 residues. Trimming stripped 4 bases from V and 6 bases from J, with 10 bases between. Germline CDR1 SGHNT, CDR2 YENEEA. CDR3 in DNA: TGTGCCAGCAGCTCCCCCCACTCCGAGCAGTACTTC. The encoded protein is CASSSPHSEQYF.

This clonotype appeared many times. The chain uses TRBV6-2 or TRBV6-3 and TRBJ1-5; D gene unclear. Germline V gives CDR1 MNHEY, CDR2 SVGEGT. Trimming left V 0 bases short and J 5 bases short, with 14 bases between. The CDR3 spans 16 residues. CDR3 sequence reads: CASSYSIFPYHQPQHF. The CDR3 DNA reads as TGTGCCAGCAGTTACTCGATTTTCCCATATCATCAGCCCCAGCATTTT.

The CDR3: CASSTRSGTRQDTQYF. CDR3 DNA sequence: TGTGCCAGCAGTACCCGGTCTGGGACTAGGCAAGATACGCAGTATTTT. The chain has TRBV7-9 and TRBJ2-3; 8 bases line up with TRBD2. With V trimmed by 6 bases and J by 5 bases, 13 bases remained unmatched. The CDR3 has 16 amino acids. Germline V gene sequence: CDR1 SEHNR, CDR2 FQNEAQ (reference sequence).

As DNA, the CDR3 is TGTGCCAGCAGCTCGGTTTGGGGGCAGAGGTTAGAAAACATTCAGTACTTC. Translating gives CASSSVWGQRLENIQYF. The chain combines TRBV11-2 with TRBJ2-4, with TRBD1 as a possible D gene (6 bases). This CDR3 region has 17 residues. V lost 4 bases to trimming and J lost 5 bases, with 21 bases between them. Germline CDR1 SGHAT, CDR2 FQNNGV.

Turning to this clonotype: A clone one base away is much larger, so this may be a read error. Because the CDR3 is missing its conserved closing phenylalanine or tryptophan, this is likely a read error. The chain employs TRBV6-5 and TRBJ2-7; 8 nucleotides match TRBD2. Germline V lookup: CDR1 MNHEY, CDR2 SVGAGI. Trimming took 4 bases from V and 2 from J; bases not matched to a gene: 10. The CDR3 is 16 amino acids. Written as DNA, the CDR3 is TGTGCCAGCAGTTCCGAAATCTGGCGGGGGGCCTACGAGCAGTACCTC. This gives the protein CASSSEIWRGAYEQYL.